The sequence of this T cell receptor beta chain was determined in a study of OX40 agonist ivuxolimab in advanced cancers. Broadly, across the study: Ivuxolimab was a fully human IgG2 agonistic monoclonal antibody targeting the costimulatory receptor OX40 (CD134). Intravenous ivuxolimab was administered to patients every 2 weeks at six dose levels: 0.01, 0.1, 0.3, 1.5, 3 and 10 mg/kg. Of the approximately 54 dose-escalation patients, hepatocellular carcinoma was present in about 20, melanoma in approximately 15, renal cell carcinoma in 9 and head and neck cancer in 9. In the dose-escalation cohort, around four fifths of patients were male, and the mean age was 60 years with a range of about 20 to 80. Prior anti-PD-1, anti-PD-L1 or anti-CTLA-4 therapy was permitted, and checkpoint inhibitors had been received by about two fifths of dose-escalation patients. Partial responses occurred in three dose-escalation patients, of whom one had hepatocellular carcinoma and two had cutaneous melanoma. The purpose of peripheral TCRbeta sequencing was to test whether ivuxolimab changed TCR sequence diversity and led to clonal T-cell expansion. The paper covers the monotherapy dose-escalation part of the phase I ivuxolimab trial, which included N of about 50 patients. The research as a whole found: In the 0.1-3.0 mg/kg groups, partial responders had among the lowest normalized peripheral clonal expansion, particularly in CD8+ T cells. Low levels of normalized T-cell clonal expansion were also seen in some nonresponding patients. After ivuxolimab, expanded clones were on average more numerous among CD8+ T cells than among CD4+ T cells. The antigen specificity of the peripheral T cells that underwent clonal expansion was not determined. At doses of 0.1 to 3.0 mg/kg, clonal expansion of both CD4+ and CD8+ T cells in blood was seen between baseline and week 6.

Patients with autoimmune disease history or receiving systemic immunosuppression were excluded from the trial. Peripheral blood for TCR sequencing was collected from all dose cohorts at baseline, on cycle 4 day 1, and on cycle 7 day 1. The samples were taken from a phase I, first-in-human, multicenter, open-label dose-escalation trial of ivuxolimab. Adults with locally advanced or metastatic melanoma, renal cell, hepatocellular, or head and neck squamous cell carcinoma were enrolled in the trial. Before TCR sequencing, CD4+ T cells and CD8+ T cells from peripheral blood were sorted into separate populations. Counted from cysteine to phenylalanine, this CDR3 has 12 amino acids. This entry keeps only the CDR3 DNA: 36 bases, framed from base 1. The germline V gene yields SGHRS for CDR1 and YFSETQ for CDR2. V drops 5 bases and J drops 1 base, leaving 6 bases in between. For sequencing of the TCRbeta CDR3 region, genomic DNA was extracted from the sorted cells. TCRbeta CDR3 regions were sequenced using the immunoSEQ Assay. TCRdb mirrors the immuneACCESS table, restricted to in-frame sequences. Some clones are absent from its copies; in checked studies, under half trace to an unresolved V gene, and the reason for the others is unknown. This sample lists approximately 91,000 clones; roughly 89% were detected once. Clones ranked in the top ten supply around 0.52% of the sample.

With respect to this clone: Its antigen is currently not known. No qualities accompany the bases; no much larger clone lies one base away.

The clonotype originates from an adult with an advanced solid tumor such as melanoma, head and neck, liver or kidney cancer. The chain is encoded by TRBV5-1 joined to TRBJ1-1; no confident D gene assignment can be made. The material sequenced was CD4+ or CD8+ T cells sorted from blood, taken in a trial of the OX40 agonist ivuxolimab. CDR3 reads: CASREPNTEAFF. In nucleotide form, the sequence is TGCGCCAGCAGGGAACCGAACACTGAAGCTTTCTTT.